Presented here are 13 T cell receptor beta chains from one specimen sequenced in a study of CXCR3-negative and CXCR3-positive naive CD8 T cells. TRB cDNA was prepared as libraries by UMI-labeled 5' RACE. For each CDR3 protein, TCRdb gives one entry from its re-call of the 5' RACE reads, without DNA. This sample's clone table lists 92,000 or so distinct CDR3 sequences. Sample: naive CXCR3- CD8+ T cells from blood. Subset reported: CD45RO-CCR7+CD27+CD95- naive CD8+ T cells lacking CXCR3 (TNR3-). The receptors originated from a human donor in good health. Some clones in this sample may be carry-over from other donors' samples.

CDR3 loop: CASTYLSGNTEAFF. The chain has TRBV6-2 or TRBV6-3 and TRBJ1-1. The CDR3 extends over 14 amino acids. CDR1 is MNHEY and CDR2 is SVGEGT in the germline V gene.

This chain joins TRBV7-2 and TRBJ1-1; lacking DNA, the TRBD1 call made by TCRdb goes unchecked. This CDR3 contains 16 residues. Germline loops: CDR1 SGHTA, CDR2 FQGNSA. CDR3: CASSSSGTGVGAEAFF.

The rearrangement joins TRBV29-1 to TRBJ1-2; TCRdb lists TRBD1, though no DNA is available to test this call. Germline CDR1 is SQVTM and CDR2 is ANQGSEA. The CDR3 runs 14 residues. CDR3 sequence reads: CSVEWDGGQGGYTF. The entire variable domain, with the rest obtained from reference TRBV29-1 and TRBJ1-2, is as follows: SAVISQKPSRDICQRGTSLTIQCQVDSQVTMMFWYRQQPGQSLTLIATANQGSEATYESGFVIDKFPISRPNLTFSTLTVSNMSPEDSSIYLCSVEWDGGQGGYTFGSGTRLTVV.

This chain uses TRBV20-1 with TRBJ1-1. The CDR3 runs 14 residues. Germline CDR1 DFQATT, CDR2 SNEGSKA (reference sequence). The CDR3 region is CSARDGGGDTEAFF.

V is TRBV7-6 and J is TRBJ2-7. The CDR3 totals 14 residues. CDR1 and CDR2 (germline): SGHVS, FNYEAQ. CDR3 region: CASSLEAATYEQYF.

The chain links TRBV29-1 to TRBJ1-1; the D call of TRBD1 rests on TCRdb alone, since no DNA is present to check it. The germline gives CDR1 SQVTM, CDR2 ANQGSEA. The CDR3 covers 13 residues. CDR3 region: CSVEVIGGTEAFF.

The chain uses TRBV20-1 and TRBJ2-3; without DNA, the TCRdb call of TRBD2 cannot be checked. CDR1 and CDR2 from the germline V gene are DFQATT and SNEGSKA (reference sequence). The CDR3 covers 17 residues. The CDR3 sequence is CSASAPLSGGAADTQYF.

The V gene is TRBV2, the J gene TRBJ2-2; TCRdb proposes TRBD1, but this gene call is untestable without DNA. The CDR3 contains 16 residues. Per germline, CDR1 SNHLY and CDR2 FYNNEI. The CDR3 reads CASSEARTGPTGELFF.

CDR3 sequence: CASSHGLSPNEQFF. The chain joins TRBV14 to TRBJ2-1; TCRdb names TRBD2, which stays unverified in the absence of DNA. CDR3 length equals 14 residues. Germline CDR1 is SGHDN and CDR2 is FVKESK.

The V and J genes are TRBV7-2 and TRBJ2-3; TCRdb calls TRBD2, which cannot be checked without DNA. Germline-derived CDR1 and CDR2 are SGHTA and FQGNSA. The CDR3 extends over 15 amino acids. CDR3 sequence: CASSPRTSDTDTQYF. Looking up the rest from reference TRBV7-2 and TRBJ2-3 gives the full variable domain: GAGVSQSPSNKVTEKGKDVELRCDPISGHTALYWYRQSLGQGLEFLIYFQGNSAPDKSGLPSDRFSAERTGGSVSTLTIQRTQQEDSAVYLCASSPRTSDTDTQYFGPGTRLTVL.

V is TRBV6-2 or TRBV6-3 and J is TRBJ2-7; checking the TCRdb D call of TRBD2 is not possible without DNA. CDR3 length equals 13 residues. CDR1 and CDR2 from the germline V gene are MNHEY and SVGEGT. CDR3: CASNIREAYEQYF.

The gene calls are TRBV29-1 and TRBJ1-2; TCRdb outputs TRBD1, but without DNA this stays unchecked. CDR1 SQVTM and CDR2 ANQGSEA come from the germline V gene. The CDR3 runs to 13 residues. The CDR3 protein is CSVDRQGNYGYTF.

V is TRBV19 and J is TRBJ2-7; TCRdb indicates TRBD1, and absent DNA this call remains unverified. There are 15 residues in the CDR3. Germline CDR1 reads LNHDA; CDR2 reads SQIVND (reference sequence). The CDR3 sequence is CASSIGDRGIGEQYF.